This TCR beta chain was recorded in a study of glioma-infiltrating T cells. About the research overall: Samples included WHO grade II oligodendrogliomas or astrocytomas and initial-diagnosis grade IV glioblastomas.

This clonotype came up many times. The antigen is not known. Trimming took off 5 bases at V and 0 bases at J, with 17 bases between the two ends. CDR1 is MDHEN and CDR2 is SYDVKM in the germline V gene. The CDR3 covers 17 residues. Using RNA template, CDR3s of TCR alpha and beta were amplified with iRepertoire arm-PCR. From the multiplex PCR reads, TCRdb called clonotypes with MiXCR, one entry per CDR3 protein. Among around 350,000 distinct CDR3 sequences listed, 41% were seen once. Findings and limits, study-wide: Only very few CDR3 sequences appeared in both tissue and blood. Signature shared blood CDR3 motifs were enriched in low-divergence and depleted in high-divergence patients. Non-neoplastic patients had below-expected tissue-blood divergence, while all gliomas exceeded expectation.

The clonotype was recovered from a human donor with low-grade glioma or glioblastoma, undergoing nonglioma brain surgery, or in good health (not recorded which). The sample consisted of glioma tissue, nonneoplastic brain tissue, or PBMCs (not recorded which). The rearrangement links TRBV28 to TRBJ1-5; perhaps TRBD1 as D (6 bases). CDR3 amino acids: CASSHRDYRVSNQPQHF. Here the CDR3 DNA reads TGTGCCAGCAGTCACCGGGACTACAGGGTTAGCAATCAGCCCCAGCATTTT.